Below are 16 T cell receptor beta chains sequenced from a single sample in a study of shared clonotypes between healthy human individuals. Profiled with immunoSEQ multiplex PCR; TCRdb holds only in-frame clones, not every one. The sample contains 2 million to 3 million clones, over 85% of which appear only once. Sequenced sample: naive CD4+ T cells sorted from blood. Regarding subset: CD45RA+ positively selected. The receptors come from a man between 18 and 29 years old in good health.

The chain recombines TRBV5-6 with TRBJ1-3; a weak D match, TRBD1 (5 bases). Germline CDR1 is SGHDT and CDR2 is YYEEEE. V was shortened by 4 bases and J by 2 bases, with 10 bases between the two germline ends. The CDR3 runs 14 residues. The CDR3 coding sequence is TGTGCCAGCAGCCCGAAAGGGGCTGGAAACACCATATATTTT. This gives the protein CASSPKGAGNTIYF.

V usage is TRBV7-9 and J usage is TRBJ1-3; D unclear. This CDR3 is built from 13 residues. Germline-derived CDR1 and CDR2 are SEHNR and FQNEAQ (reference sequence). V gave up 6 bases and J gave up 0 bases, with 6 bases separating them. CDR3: CASRVDSGNTIYF. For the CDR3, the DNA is TGTGCCAGCAGGGTGGACTCTGGAAACACCATATATTTT.

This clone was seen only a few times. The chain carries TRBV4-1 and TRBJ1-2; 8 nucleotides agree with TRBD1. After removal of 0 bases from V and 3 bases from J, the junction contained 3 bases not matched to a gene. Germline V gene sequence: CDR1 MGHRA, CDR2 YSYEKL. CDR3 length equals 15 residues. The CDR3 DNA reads TGCGCCAGCAGCCAAGAGACAGGGGACGACTATGGCTACACCTTC. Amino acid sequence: CASSQETGDDYGYTF.

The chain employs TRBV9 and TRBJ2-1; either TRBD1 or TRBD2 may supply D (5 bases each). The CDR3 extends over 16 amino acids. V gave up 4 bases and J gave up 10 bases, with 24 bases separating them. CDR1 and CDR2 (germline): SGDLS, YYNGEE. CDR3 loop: CASSRERQFKVSEQFF. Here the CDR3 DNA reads TGTGCCAGCAGCCGGGAAAGACAGTTCAAGGTAAGCGAGCAGTTCTTC.

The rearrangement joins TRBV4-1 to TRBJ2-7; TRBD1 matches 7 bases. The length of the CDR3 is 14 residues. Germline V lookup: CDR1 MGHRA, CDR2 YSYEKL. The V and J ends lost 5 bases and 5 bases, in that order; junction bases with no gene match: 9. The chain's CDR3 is CASSVPGTADEQYF. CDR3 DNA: TGCGCCAGCAGCGTCCCCGGGACAGCGGACGAGCAGTACTTC.

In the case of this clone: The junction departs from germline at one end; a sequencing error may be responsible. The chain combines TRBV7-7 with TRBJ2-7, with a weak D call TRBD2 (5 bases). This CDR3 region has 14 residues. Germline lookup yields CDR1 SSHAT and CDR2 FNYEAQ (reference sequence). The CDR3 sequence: CASSLTGSSYEQYF. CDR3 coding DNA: TGTGCTAGCAGCTTAACTGGGAGCTCCTACGAGCAGTACTTC.

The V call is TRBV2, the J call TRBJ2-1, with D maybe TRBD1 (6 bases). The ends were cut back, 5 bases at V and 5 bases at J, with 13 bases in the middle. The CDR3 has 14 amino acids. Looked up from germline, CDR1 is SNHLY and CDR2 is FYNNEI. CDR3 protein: CASSYGTLNNEQFF. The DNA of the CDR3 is TGTGCCAGCAGTTACGGGACATTAAACAATGAGCAGTTCTTC.

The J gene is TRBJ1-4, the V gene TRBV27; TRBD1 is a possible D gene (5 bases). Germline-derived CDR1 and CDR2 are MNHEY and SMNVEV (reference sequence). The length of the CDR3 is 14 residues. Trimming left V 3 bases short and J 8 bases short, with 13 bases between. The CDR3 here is CASSFGGFPEKLFF. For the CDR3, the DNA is TGTGCCAGCAGTTTCGGGGGTTTTCCCGAAAAACTGTTTTTT. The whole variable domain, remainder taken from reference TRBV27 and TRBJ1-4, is EAQVTQNPRYLITVTGKKLTVTCSQNMNHEYMSWYRQDPGLGLRQIYYSMNVEVTDKGDVPEGYKVSRKEKRNFPLILESPSPNQTSLYFCASSFGGFPEKLFFGSGTQLSVL.

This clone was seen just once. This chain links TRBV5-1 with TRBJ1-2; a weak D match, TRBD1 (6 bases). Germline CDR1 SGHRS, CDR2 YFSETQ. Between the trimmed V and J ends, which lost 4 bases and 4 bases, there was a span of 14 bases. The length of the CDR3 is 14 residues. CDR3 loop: CASSGDRQIYGYTF. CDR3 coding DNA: TGCGCCAGCAGCGGAGACAGGCAAATCTATGGCTACACCTTC.

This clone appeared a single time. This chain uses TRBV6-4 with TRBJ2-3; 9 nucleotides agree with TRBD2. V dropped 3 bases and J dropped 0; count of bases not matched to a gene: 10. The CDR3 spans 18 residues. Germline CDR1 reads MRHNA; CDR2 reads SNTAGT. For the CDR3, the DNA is TGTGCCAGCAGTGATGGTACTAGCGGGTACCCTAGCACAGATACGCAGTATTTT. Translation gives CASSDGTSGYPSTDTQYF.

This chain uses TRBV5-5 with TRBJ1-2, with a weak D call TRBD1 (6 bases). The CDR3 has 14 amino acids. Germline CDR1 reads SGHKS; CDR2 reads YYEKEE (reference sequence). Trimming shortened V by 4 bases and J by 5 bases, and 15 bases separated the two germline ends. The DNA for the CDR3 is TGTGCCAGCAGCACGACCATGGGGGCTTATGGCTACACCTTC. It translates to CASSTTMGAYGYTF.

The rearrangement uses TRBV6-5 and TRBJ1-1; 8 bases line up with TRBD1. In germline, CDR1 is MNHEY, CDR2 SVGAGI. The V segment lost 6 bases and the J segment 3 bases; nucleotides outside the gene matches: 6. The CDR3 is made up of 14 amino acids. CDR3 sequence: CASRRGDRHTEAFF. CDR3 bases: TGTGCCAGCAGAAGAGGGGACAGGCACACTGAAGCTTTCTTT.

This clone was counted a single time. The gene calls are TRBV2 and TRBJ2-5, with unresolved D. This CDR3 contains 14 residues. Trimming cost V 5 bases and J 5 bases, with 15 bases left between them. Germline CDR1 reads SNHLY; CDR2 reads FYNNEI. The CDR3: CASSLPARVETQYF. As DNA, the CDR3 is TGTGCCAGCAGTCTACCGGCTCGGGTGGAGACCCAGTACTTC.

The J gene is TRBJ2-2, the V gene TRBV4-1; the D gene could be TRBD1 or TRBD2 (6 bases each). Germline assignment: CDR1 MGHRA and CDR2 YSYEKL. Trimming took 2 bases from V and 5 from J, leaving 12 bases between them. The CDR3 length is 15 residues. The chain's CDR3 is CASSQPGAGTGELFF. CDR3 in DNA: TGCGCCAGCAGCCAACCGGGGGCGGGGACCGGGGAGCTGTTTTTT.

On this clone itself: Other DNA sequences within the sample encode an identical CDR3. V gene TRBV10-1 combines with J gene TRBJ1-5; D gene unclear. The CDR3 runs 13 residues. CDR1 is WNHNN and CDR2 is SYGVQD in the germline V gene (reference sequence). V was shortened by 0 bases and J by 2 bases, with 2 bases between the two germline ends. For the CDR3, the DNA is TGCGCCAGCAGTGAGTCTGGCAATCAGCCCCAGCATTTT. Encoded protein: CASSESGNQPQHF.

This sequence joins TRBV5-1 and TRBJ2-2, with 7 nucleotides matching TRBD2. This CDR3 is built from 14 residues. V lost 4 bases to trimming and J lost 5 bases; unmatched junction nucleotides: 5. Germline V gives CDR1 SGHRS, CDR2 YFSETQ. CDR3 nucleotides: TGCGCCAGCAGCAAACCGGGGGGTACCGGGGAGCTGTTTTTT. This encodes CASSKPGGTGELFF.